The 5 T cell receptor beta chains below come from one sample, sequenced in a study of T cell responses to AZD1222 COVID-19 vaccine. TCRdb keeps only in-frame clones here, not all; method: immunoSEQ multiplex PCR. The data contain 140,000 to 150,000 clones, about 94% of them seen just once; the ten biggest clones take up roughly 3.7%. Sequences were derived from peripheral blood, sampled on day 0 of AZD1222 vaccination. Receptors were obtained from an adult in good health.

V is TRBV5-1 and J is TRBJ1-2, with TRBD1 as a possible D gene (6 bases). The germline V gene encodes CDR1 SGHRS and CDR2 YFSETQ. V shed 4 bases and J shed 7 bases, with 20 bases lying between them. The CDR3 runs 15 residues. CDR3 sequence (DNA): TGCGCCAGCAGCGGTCCTGGGGTTAGGGGGTTTGGCTACACCTTC. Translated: CASSGPGVRGFGYTF.

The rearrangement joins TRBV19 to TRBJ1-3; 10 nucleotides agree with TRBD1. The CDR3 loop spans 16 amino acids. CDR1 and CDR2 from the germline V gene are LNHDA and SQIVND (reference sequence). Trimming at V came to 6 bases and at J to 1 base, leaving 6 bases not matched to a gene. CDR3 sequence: CASRRGDRGSGNTIYF. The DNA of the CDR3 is TGTGCCAGTAGACGGGGGGACAGGGGATCTGGAAACACCATATATTTT.

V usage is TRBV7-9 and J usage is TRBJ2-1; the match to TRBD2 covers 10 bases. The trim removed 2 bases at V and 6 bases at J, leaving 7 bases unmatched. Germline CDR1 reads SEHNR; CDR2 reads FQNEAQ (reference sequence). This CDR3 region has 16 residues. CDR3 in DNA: TGTGCCAGCAGCTTAAGGTCGCTAGCGGGAGCCAATGAGCAGTTCTTC. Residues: CASSLRSLAGANEQFF.

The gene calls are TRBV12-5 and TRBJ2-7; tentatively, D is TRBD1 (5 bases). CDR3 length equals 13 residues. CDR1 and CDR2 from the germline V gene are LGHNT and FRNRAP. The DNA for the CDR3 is TGTGCCGCCTCGCAGGGCCTCGCCTACGAGCAGTACTTC. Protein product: CAASQGLAYEQYF.

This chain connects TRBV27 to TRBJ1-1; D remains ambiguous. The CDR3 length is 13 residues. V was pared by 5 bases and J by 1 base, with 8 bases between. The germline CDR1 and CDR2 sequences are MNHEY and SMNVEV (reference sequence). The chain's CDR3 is CASSPPGNTEAFF. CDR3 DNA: TGTGCCAGCAGTCCCCCCGGGAACACTGAAGCTTTCTTT.